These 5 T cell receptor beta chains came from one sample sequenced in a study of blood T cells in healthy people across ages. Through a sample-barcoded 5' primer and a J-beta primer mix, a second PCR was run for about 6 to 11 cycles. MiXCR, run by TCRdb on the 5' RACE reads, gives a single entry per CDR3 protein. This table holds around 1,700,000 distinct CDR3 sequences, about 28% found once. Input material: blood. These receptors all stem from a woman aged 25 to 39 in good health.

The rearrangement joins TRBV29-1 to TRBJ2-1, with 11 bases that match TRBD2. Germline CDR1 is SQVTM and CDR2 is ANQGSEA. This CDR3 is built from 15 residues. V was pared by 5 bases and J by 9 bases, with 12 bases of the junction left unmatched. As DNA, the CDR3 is TGCAGCGTTCTAGCGGGAGGCGTTCGAGGTGGTGAGCAGTTCTTC. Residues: CSVLAGGVRGGEQFF.

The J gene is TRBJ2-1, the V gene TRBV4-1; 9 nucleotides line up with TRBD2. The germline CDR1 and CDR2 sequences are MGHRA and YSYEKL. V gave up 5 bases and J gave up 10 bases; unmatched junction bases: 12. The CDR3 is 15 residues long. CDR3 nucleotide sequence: TGCGCCAGCAGCTCTAGCGGGGCTCTTGGGGACGAGCAGTTCTTC. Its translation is CASSSSGALGDEQFF.

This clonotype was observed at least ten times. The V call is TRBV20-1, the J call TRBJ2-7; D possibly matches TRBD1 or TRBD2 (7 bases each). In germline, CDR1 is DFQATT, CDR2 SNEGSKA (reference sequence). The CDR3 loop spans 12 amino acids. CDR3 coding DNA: TGCAGCTCTGGCAGGGGGGGAGGCGAGCAGTACTTC. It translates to CSSGRGGGEQYF.

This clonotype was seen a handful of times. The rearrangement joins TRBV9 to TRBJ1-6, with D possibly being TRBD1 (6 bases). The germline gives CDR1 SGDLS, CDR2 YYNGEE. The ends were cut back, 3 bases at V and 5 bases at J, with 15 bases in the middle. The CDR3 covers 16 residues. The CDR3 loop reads CASSARQGLNNSPLHF. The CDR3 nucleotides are TGTGCCAGCAGCGCTCGGCAGGGGCTTAATAATTCACCCCTCCACTTT.

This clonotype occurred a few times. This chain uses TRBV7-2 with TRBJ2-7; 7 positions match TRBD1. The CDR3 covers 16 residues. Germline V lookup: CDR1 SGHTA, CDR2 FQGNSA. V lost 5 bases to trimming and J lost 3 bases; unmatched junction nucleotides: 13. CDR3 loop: CASSPTGAASIYEQYF. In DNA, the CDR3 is TGTGCCAGCAGCCCCACAGGGGCAGCGAGTATCTACGAGCAGTACTTC.